The entry that follows covers one T cell receptor beta chain sequence. Antigen specificity is unknown. The table came from immunoSEQ multiplex PCR; TCRdb's copy has only in-frame clones and leaves some out. The top ten hold over 1.5% of the sample, which has about 2.1 million clones, over 85% seen once. This sample was included in a study of shared clonotypes between healthy human individuals. Regarding the study as a whole: Clonotype sharing levels among donors were expected to vary with sequencing depth. Shared clonotypes: 4.5% to 6% naive CD4, 3.5% to 4% naive CD8, 2% to 2.5% memory CD4, under 0.45% memory CD8.

Cells designated naive CD8 were CD45RO-negative and were positively selected for CCR7, with terminally differentiated effector memory CD45RA+ cells excluded. From germline, CDR1 is SGHVS and CDR2 FNYEAQ. There are 14 residues in the CDR3. With 3 bases clipped from V and 4 bases from J, the junction kept 4 bases outside the gene matches. The V call is TRBV7-6, the J call TRBJ2-3; 7 nucleotides align to TRBD1. This sequence originates from a young man in good health. Some clones in this sample may be carry-over from other donors' samples. The sequenced sample was naive CD8+ T cells from PBMCs. The CDR3, as DNA: TGTGCCAGCAGCTTCCTAGGGGGCGCAGATACGCAGTATTTT. As protein: CASSFLGGADTQYF.